The table lists the clone carrying this TCR beta chain with many counts. This sample was taken from a study of patients and donors after allogeneic stem cell transplantation. TCRdb reprocessed the RT-PCR reads via MiXCR and lists one record per CDR3 protein. The profile shows 70,000 to 100,000 distinct CDR3 sequences, roughly 5.1% of them singletons. After removal of 6 bases from V and 1 base from J, the junction contained 14 bases not matched to a gene. This CDR3 is 18 amino acids long. This sequence originates from a human donor who was either an allogeneic HSCT recipient or a stem cell or donor lymphocyte infusion donor (not recorded which). It is not recorded whose cells these are; they may come from a transplant donor. Sequenced input: blood, either unsorted or a sorted T cell fraction (not recorded which). The chain joins TRBV12-3 or TRBV12-4 to TRBJ2-3, with TRBD2 identical over 9 bases. CDR3 sequence: CASRAGLAGRGGTDTQYF. CDR3 DNA: TGTGCCAGCAGGGCGGGGCTAGCGGGGAGGGGAGGCACAGATACGCAGTATTTT.